This T cell receptor (beta chain) appears in the sequencing data of a study of shared clonotypes between healthy human individuals. As for the study in general: CD4 naive cells filled three plates per donor, CD4 memory three, CD8 naive two and CD8 memory one.

A few counts support this clone. CDR1 SNHLY and CDR2 FYNNEI come from the germline V gene. This CDR3 has 13 residues. Deletions cut 4 bases from V and 8 bases from J, with 14 bases between. This table comes from immunoSEQ multiplex PCR, and its TCRdb copy is limited to in-frame clones, with some not included. Among about 1 million clones, 70% to 80% were seen once, and the ten largest hold roughly 1.5%. The receptor's source is a man younger than 30 in good health. This chain uses TRBV2 with TRBJ1-2; D is undetermined. Sample: memory CD4+ T cells sorted from blood. Subset of the sample: CD45RA-negative fraction. In nucleotides, the CDR3 is TGTGCCAGCAGTGGAGGACCGCACGAGGGCTACACCTTC. Its translation is CASSGGPHEGYTF.